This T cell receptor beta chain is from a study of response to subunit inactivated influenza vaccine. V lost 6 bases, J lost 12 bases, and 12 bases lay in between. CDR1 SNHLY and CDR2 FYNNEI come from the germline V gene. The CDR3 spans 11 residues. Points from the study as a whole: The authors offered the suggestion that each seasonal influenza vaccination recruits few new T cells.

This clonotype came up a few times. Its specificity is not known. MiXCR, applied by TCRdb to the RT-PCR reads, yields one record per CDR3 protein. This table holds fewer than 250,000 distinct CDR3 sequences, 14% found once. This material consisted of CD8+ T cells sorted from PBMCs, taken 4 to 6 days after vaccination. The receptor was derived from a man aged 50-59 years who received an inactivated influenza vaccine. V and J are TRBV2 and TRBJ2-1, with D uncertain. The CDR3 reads CASRGSTGQFF. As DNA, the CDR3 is TGTGCCAGCAGGGGGTCTACTGGGCAGTTCTTC.